This TCR beta chain was sequenced during a study of chemoradiotherapy in HPV16-positive cancers. Overall study findings and caveats: Functional assays defining HPV-specific T cells used only two HPV16-positive patients. During treatment, candidate HPV-specific clones and E7-related motifs expanded in tumor. Better recurrence-free survival went with HPV-responsive T-cell expansion in HPV16-positive patients.

Samples were taken several times over chemoradiotherapy. The germline gives CDR1 MNHEY, CDR2 SMNVEV (reference sequence). J gave up 6 bases and V 5 bases, and 4 bases lay outside the gene matches. The CDR3 spans 16 residues. Concerning this clone: Its antigen is still unknown.

Only in-frame clones appear in the TCRdb table, and some are missing; sequencing was by immunoSEQ multiplex PCR. The sample has just under 5,000 clones, about 91% seen once; the top ten hold 3% to 3.5%. The chain employs TRBV27 and TRBJ2-1; TRBD2 matches 16 bases. The sequencing here drew on tumor tissue, taken from a patient who underwent chemoradiotherapy. The source is a human donor with HPV-associated anogenital cancer. Written as DNA, the CDR3 is TGTGCCAGCAGTCCGGGGACTAGCGGGGGGGCCAATGAGCAGTTCTTC. Protein sequence: CASSPGTSGGANEQFF.